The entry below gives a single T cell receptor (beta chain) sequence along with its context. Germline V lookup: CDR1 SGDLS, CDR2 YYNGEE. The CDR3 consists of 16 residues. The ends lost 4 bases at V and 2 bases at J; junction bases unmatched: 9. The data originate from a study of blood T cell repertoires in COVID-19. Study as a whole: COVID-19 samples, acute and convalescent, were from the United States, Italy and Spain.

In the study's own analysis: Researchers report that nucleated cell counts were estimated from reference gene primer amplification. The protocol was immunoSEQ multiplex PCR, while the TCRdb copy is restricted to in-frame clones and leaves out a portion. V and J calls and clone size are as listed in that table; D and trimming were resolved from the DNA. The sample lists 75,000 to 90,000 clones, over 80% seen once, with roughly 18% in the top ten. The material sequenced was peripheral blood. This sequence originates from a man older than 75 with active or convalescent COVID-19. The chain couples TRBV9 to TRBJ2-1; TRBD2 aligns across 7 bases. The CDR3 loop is CASSPLPRGAYNEQFF. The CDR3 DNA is TGTGCCAGCAGCCCCCTTCCTCGGGGGGCCTACAATGAGCAGTTCTTC.